A single sample is the source of the 27 T cell receptor beta chains below, sequenced in a study of CD8+ T cells in alopecia areata. Sequencing templates came from extracted RNA that was reverse transcribed into cDNA. Sequencing used immunoSEQ multiplex PCR; TCRdb keeps in-frame clones, though not all of them. The repertoire holds around 80,000 clones, with roughly 51% as singletons. Sample: NKG2D-high CD8+ T cells sorted from blood. These receptors came from a human donor with alopecia areata.

The rearrangement joins TRBV29-1 to TRBJ1-1; no clear D. The V gene's germline CDR1 is SQVTM and CDR2 ANQGSEA. The CDR3 is made up of 12 amino acids. V lost 6 bases and J 2 bases, leaving 10 bases between the germline ends. CDR3 bases: TGCAGCGTGATAGCTCCAAACACTGAAGCTTTCTTT. Residues: CSVIAPNTEAFF.

The J gene is TRBJ1-5, the V gene TRBV6-1; 7 bases agree with TRBD1. The germline gives CDR1 MNHNS, CDR2 SASEGT. The CDR3 is 15 amino acids. V lost 5 bases to trimming and J lost 1 base; unmatched junction nucleotides: 5. The CDR3 spells CASSLTGTSNQPQHF. CDR3 bases: TGTGCCAGCAGTTTGACAGGGACAAGCAATCAGCCCCAGCATTTT.

The chain combines TRBV23-1 with TRBJ1-1; the match to TRBD1 covers 11 bases. TRBV23-1 is placed among ORFs of uncertain function. The CDR3 runs 21 residues. V lost 3 bases, J lost 0 bases, and 18 bases stayed unmatched. The CDR3 nucleotides are TGCGCCAGCAGTCACCGTTACAGTCTTGGACAGGGGGCCGGGTTGAACACTGAAGCTTTCTTT. This translates into CASSHRYSLGQGAGLNTEAFF.

On this clone itself: At the DNA level, this CDR3 is encoded by other sequences in the same sample as well. The chain links TRBV27 to TRBJ2-7, with 8 bases identical to TRBD1. V lost 2 bases and J lost 4; bases outside the gene matches: 4. In germline, CDR1 is MNHEY, CDR2 SMNVEV (reference sequence). The CDR3 spans 14 residues. The CDR3 region has the DNA TGTGCCAGCAGTTTAACCGGACAGGGATACGAGCAGTACTTC. Translated: CASSLTGQGYEQYF.

The chain combines TRBV28 with TRBJ2-7; D may match TRBD1 or TRBD2 (5 bases each). Germline V gene data show CDR1 as MDHEN and CDR2 as SYDVKM. The CDR3 length is 11 residues. Trimming removed 10 bases at V and 12 bases at J, with 19 bases between. The CDR3 DNA reads TGTGCCACCGGGGCCGGTCCCCGGAGGTACTTC. Translation: CATGAGPRRYF.

The genes are TRBV11-2 and TRBJ1-5, with TRBD1 matching 8 bases. The CDR3 has 14 residues. After removal of 6 bases from V and 2 bases from J, the junction contained 3 bases not matched to a gene. CDR1 SGHAT and CDR2 FQNNGV come from the germline V gene. The CDR3 is CASSRTGRNQPQHF. The DNA of the CDR3 is TGTGCCAGCAGTCGGACAGGGCGCAATCAGCCCCAGCATTTT.

The V call is TRBV5-6, the J call TRBJ2-5; the D call may be TRBD1 or TRBD2 (5 bases each). Trimming stripped 2 bases from V and 7 bases from J, with 15 bases between. Germline V CDR1 and CDR2: SGHDT, YYEEEE. This CDR3 spans 14 amino acids. The CDR3: CASSFETAEGTQYF. The CDR3 bases are TGTGCCAGCAGCTTCGAGACAGCGGAAGGGACCCAGTACTTC.

This clone was counted a few times. This chain connects TRBV29-1 to TRBJ2-1, with D possibly being TRBD1 (6 bases). Germline V CDR1 and CDR2: SQVTM, ANQGSEA. The length of the CDR3 is 14 residues. V lost 7 bases and J lost 3, with 16 bases in between. CDR3 protein: CSAEDRFNYNEQFF. CDR3 nucleotides: TGCAGCGCCGAAGACAGGTTCAACTACAATGAGCAGTTCTTC.

This chain uses TRBV10-3 with TRBJ2-1, with a possible D match to TRBD2 (5 bases). This CDR3 region has 14 residues. Trimming pared 3 bases from V and 7 bases from J, leaving 13 bases between. Germline V CDR1 and CDR2: ENHRY, SYGVKD. DNA of the CDR3: TGTGCCATCAGTGAAAGGGCCCGCGGGAATGAGCAGTTCTTC. The encoded protein is CAISERARGNEQFF.

The CDR3 DNA reads TGTGCCAGCAGCGTAGGAATTGGTGAGGGCATTCAGTACTTC. It translates to CASSVGIGEGIQYF. The chain is built from TRBV9 and TRBJ2-4, with D perhaps TRBD2 (5 bases). Germline-derived CDR1 and CDR2 are SGDLS and YYNGEE. The V and J ends lost 0 bases and 9 bases respectively, with 13 bases between them. CDR3 length: 14 amino acids. Full variable domain (outside the CDR3, taken from reference TRBV9 and TRBJ2-4): DSGVTQTPKHLITATGQRVTLRCSPRSGDLSVYWYQQSLDQGLQFLIQYYNGEERAKGNILERFSAQQFPDLHSELNLSSLELGDSALYFCASSVGIGEGIQYFGAGTRLSVL.

The chain joins TRBV2 to TRBJ2-7; D uncertain. Deletions cut 3 bases from V and 6 bases from J, with 6 bases between. Germline V lookup: CDR1 SNHLY, CDR2 FYNNEI. The CDR3 extends over 11 amino acids. The CDR3 region is CASSEVLEQYF. CDR3 DNA: TGTGCCAGCAGTGAGGTCCTCGAGCAGTACTTC.

The chain couples TRBV9 to TRBJ2-2; D is uncertain. Trimming pared 4 bases from V and 5 bases from J, leaving 9 bases between. The length of the CDR3 is 13 residues. CDR1 and CDR2 (germline): SGDLS, YYNGEE. CDR3 loop: CASSIMGTGELFF. CDR3 DNA: TGTGCCAGCAGCATAATGGGGACCGGGGAGCTGTTTTTT.

This clone was picked up a small number of times. Other DNA sequences within the sample encode an identical CDR3. The chain carries TRBV29-1 and TRBJ2-7; D not certain. The CDR3 loop spans 12 amino acids. Trimming removed 3 bases from V and 2 bases from J, with 8 bases in between. Germline CDR1 SQVTM, CDR2 ANQGSEA. This CDR3 reads CSVEARPYEQYF. CDR3 sequence (DNA): TGCAGCGTTGAGGCTCGACCCTACGAGCAGTACTTC.

J is TRBJ2-1 and V is TRBV2; D may be TRBD1 or TRBD2 (5 bases each). Between the trimmed V and J ends, which lost 10 bases and 7 bases, there was a span of 14 bases. The CDR3 has 12 amino acids. In germline, CDR1 is SNHLY, CDR2 FYNNEI. The CDR3 sequence: CAIGDGENEQFF. As DNA, the CDR3 is TGTGCCATCGGGGACGGGGAGAATGAGCAGTTCTTC.

The rearrangement links TRBV14 to TRBJ1-1; maybe TRBD1 (5 bases). V was trimmed by 1 base and J by 6 bases, leaving 12 bases between them. Germline loops: CDR1 SGHDN, CDR2 FVKESK. CDR3 length: 14 amino acids. The CDR3 nucleotides are TGTGCCAGCAGCCAAGGCCAGGGAGTCCCTGAAGCTTTCTTT. It is translated as CASSQGQGVPEAFF.

The chain uses TRBV20-1 and TRBJ2-7; perhaps TRBD1 as D (6 bases). Germline V lookup: CDR1 DFQATT, CDR2 SNEGSKA (reference sequence). The CDR3 totals 11 residues. V was pared by 5 bases and J by 4 bases, with 9 bases between. This chain's CDR3 is CSAWDTYEQYF. DNA for the CDR3: TGCAGTGCTTGGGACACTTACGAGCAGTACTTC.

The chain is built from TRBV28 and TRBJ2-7; D remains ambiguous. Between the trimmed V and J ends, which lost 3 bases and 6 bases, there was a span of 12 bases. Germline CDR1 and CDR2: MDHEN and SYDVKM. CDR3 length: 13 residues. Written as DNA, the CDR3 is TGTGCCAGCAGTTTTAGTTTCGGGTTCGAGCAGTACTTC. It translates to CASSFSFGFEQYF.

The rearrangement joins TRBV5-1 to TRBJ2-7; 7 bases fit TRBD2. In germline, CDR1 is SGHRS, CDR2 YFSETQ. J lost 3 bases, V lost 2 bases, and 5 bases had no gene match. The CDR3 consists of 14 residues. Here the CDR3 DNA reads TGCGCCAGCAGCTTTGATTGGGGGGGCTACGAGCAGTACTTC. It translates to CASSFDWGGYEQYF.

This sequence joins TRBV4-1 and TRBJ2-1; 8 bases line up with TRBD2. Germline-derived CDR1 and CDR2 are MGHRA and YSYEKL. CDR3 length: 16 amino acids. The V and J ends lost 1 base and 5 bases, in that order; junction bases with no gene match: 7. Written as DNA, the CDR3 is TGCGCCAGCAGCCAAGTGGAGCGGGGGATTAACAATGAGCAGTTCTTC. Encoded protein: CASSQVERGINNEQFF.

V usage is TRBV5-1 and J usage is TRBJ2-2; D could derive from TRBD1 or TRBD2 (5 bases each). Trimming cost V 4 bases and J 5 bases, with 6 bases left between them. Germline CDR1 and CDR2: SGHRS and YFSETQ. CDR3 size: 12 residues. The CDR3 region has the DNA TGCGCCAGCAGCGAGGGGACCGGGGAGCTGTTTTTT. Translation: CASSEGTGELFF. The variable domain in full, completed from reference TRBV5-1 and TRBJ2-2, reads KAGVTQTPRYLIKTRGQQVTLSCSPISGHRSVSWYQQTPGQGLQFLFEYFSETQRNKGNFPGRFSGRQFSNSRSEMNVSTLELGDSALYLCASSEGTGELFFGEGSRLTVL.

V gene TRBV10-2 combines with J gene TRBJ2-7, with D tentatively TRBD2 (5 bases). The V end was cut by 8 bases, the J end by 9 bases, with 20 bases between. Germline-derived CDR1 and CDR2 are WSHSY and SAAADI. The CDR3 totals 13 residues. The chain's CDR3 is CASGGGSITRQYF. For the CDR3, the DNA is TGCGCCAGCGGTGGAGGTAGTATTACGAGGCAGTACTTC.

The V gene is TRBV29-1, the J gene TRBJ1-1; no clear D gene. This CDR3 spans 13 amino acids. The V gene's germline CDR1 is SQVTM and CDR2 ANQGSEA. The V gene lost 3 bases and the J gene lost 1 base, with 9 bases spanning the gap. Here the CDR3 DNA reads TGCAGCGTTGAGGCAGGATGGAACACTGAAGCTTTCTTT. Translated, it gives CSVEAGWNTEAFF.

The CDR3 region has the DNA TGCGCCAGCAGCTTGGCCAGCGGGAGCTCCCTCTACTACGAGCAGTACTTC. Its protein is CASSLASGSSLYYEQYF. The chain uses TRBV5-1 and TRBJ2-7; TRBD2 matches at 8 bases. Losses at the gene ends were 0 bases for V and 3 bases for J; bases not matched to a gene: 11. Looked up from germline, CDR1 is SGHRS and CDR2 is YFSETQ. The CDR3 runs 17 residues. The variable domain in full, completed from reference TRBV5-1 and TRBJ2-7, reads KAGVTQTPRYLIKTRGQQVTLSCSPISGHRSVSWYQQTPGQGLQFLFEYFSETQRNKGNFPGRFSGRQFSNSRSEMNVSTLELGDSALYLCASSLASGSSLYYEQYFGPGTRLTVT.

This clone came up a few times. The genes are TRBV15 and TRBJ2-2, with D perhaps matching TRBD1 (5 bases). The germline gives CDR1 LNHNV, CDR2 YYDKDF (reference sequence). The CDR3 totals 15 residues. The germline V and J ends were trimmed by 5 bases and 6 bases, with 16 bases remaining between them. The CDR3: CATSELRALAGELFF. The CDR3 coding sequence is TGTGCCACCAGCGAACTCAGGGCGCTTGCCGGGGAGCTGTTTTTT.

Comments on this clone: The same CDR3 is also encoded by other DNA sequences in this sample. The chain links TRBV5-1 to TRBJ2-7; D could derive from TRBD1 or TRBD2 (5 bases each). CDR3 length: 12 amino acids. CDR1 SGHRS and CDR2 YFSETQ come from the germline V gene. Trimming took 3 bases from V and 4 from J, leaving 8 bases between them. CDR3 protein: CASSWDGYEQYF. For the CDR3, the DNA is TGCGCCAGCAGCTGGGACGGATACGAGCAGTACTTC.

The chain carries TRBV27 and TRBJ2-7; perhaps TRBD1 as D (5 bases). Germline CDR1 is MNHEY and CDR2 is SMNVEV (reference sequence). The CDR3 sequence is 14 residues long. The germline V and J ends were trimmed by 2 bases and 5 bases, with 13 bases remaining between them. The CDR3 sequence: CASSLRGTVNEQYF. The DNA of the CDR3 is TGTGCCAGCAGTTTAAGGGGAACTGTCAACGAGCAGTACTTC.

This clone was observed a handful of times. In nucleotides, the CDR3 is TGTGCCAGCAGTTTCTCGTCCAGGGAACTCCTCGAACAGCCCCAGCATTTT. Translated, it gives CASSFSSRELLEQPQHF. V and J are TRBV28 and TRBJ1-5; D may be TRBD1 (5 bases). The CDR3 totals 17 residues. The ends were cut back, 3 bases at V and 7 bases at J, with 22 bases in the middle. Germline CDR1 is MDHEN and CDR2 is SYDVKM.